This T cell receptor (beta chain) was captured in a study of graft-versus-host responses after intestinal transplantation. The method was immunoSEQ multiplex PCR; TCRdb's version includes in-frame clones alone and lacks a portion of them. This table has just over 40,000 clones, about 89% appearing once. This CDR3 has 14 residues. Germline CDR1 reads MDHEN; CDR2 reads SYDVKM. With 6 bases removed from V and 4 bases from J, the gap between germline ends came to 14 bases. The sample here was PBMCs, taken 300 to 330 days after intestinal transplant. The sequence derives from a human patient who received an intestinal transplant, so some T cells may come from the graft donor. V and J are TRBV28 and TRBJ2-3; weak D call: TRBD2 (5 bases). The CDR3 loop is CASSSAGVADTQYF. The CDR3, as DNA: TGTGCCAGCAGCTCGGCCGGGGTCGCAGATACGCAGTATTTT.